The rows below give T cell receptor beta chains drawn from one sample of a study of molecular identifiers for immune sequencing clone quantification. TCRdb reprocessed the PCR reads with MiXCR, giving one entry per CDR3 protein. The data contain about 510,000 distinct CDR3 sequences, around 23% of them singletons. Sample: naive CD8+ T cells from blood, with Jurkat cell RNA spiked in. The receptors here all came from a human donor in good health. Some libraries in this study had Jurkat cell RNA spiked in. Each CDR3 is given with its conserved first and last residue. Fields, in order: D gene, clone size, J gene, V gene, CDR3 DNA, CDR3 protein. The D gene is left open where the match is weak. Clone size is stated in some rows and not others, as once, few, many or a class when expanded.

>.|many|TRBJ2-4|TRBV7-2
TGTGCCAGCAGCTCAGGGGCCAGCGCGGCCAAAAACATTCAGTACTTC
CASSSGASAAKNIQYF
>TRBD1|many|TRBJ2-7|TRBV5-5
TGTGCCAGCAGCTGGACAGGGGGAGGTGCCTACGAGCAGTACTTC
CASSWTGGGAYEQYF
>.|.|TRBJ2-1|TRBV24-1
TGTGCCACCAGTGATCCCTTGGACGGGAATGAGCGGTTCTTC
CATSDPLDGNERFF
>.|.|TRBJ2-7|TRBV12-3/TRBV12-4
TGTGCCAGCAACCTGGGTAGGCTGGAGCAGTACTTC
CASNLGRLEQYF
>TRBD1|few|TRBJ2-7|TRBV6-5
TGTGCCAGCGGACAGGGGGCGGTCGAGCAGTACTTC
CASGQGAVEQYF
>.|.|TRBJ2-1|TRBV12-5
TGTGCTAGTGCACAGGACCGTGAGCAGTTCTTC
CASAQDREQFF
>.|.|TRBJ1-1|TRBV5-3
TGTGCCAGCAGCTTGGTGGGTAAGAACACTGAAGCTTTCTTT
CASSLVGKNTEAFF
>.|.|TRBJ1-5|TRBV10-3
TGTGCCATCAGTGAGCATCCCTATCAGCCCCAGCATTTT
CAISEHPYQPQHF
>.|many|TRBJ1-3|TRBV20-1
TGCAGTGCTAGGTCCCTCTTGACAGGCGGCTCTGGAAACACCATATATTTT
CSARSLLTGGSGNTIYF
>.|.|TRBJ2-7|TRBV7-6
TGTGCCGGCAGCCCTTACGGCGGCGGCTCCTACGAGCAGTACTTC
CAGSPYGGGSYEQYF
>.|.|TRBJ1-2|TRBV7-9
TGTGCCAGCAGCTTACCCTTAAACTATGGCTACACCTTC
CASSLPLNYGYTF
>.|.|TRBJ1-3|TRBV5-1
TGCGCCAGCAGCTTGGATGAGGGTTTTGGTGGAAACACCATATATTTT
CASSLDEGFGGNTIYF
>.|.|TRBJ1-2|TRBV5-6
TGTGCCAGCAGCCACGATTTCTATGGCTACACCTTC
CASSHDFYGYTF
>TRBD2|few|TRBJ2-7|TRBV5-1
TGCGCCAGCAGCGGGGATAGCGGGAGGGCCTCATACGAGCAGTACTTC
CASSGDSGRASYEQYF
>TRBD1|.|TRBJ1-1|TRBV12-3/TRBV12-4
TGTGCCAGCAGTTTCAGTATTACGCGCAGGGGGCTCTGGGGGAACACTGAAGCTTTCTTT
CASSFSITRRGLWGNTEAFF
>TRBD2|few|TRBJ2-1|TRBV2
TGTGCCAGCAAAGGGACTAGCGGGGGGACTAGGAACAATGAGCAGTTCTTC
CASKGTSGGTRNNEQFF
>TRBD1|.|TRBJ1-5|TRBV12-5
TGTGCTAGTGGTTTCGGAGGGGGCCAGCCCCAGCATTTT
CASGFGGGQPQHF
>.|many|TRBJ1-1|TRBV20-1
TGCAGTGCTCGGGAACGGGAGGACACTGAAGCTTTCTTT
CSAREREDTEAFF